This paragraph reports one T cell receptor beta chain. In the original workflow: Amplification with reference gene primers provided the estimates of nucleated cell counts. Some clones are missing from TCRdb's copy, which holds only in-frame ones; the method was immunoSEQ multiplex PCR. Clone size and V and J calls were adopted from that table, with D and trimming inferred from the DNA. Altogether about 60,000 clones are present, 70% to 90% being singletons, with the ten largest covering 1.2%. The sample comes from a study of blood T cell repertoires in COVID-19. Study as a whole: PBMCs, B-cell-depleted T cells, or T cells provided the cDNA or gDNA that made up the material.

The clonotype originates from a man in his forties with acute or convalescent COVID-19. Sequenced: peripheral blood.

The CDR3 region is CASRDSYSGNTIYF. DNA for the CDR3: TGTGCCAGCAGGGACAGCTACTCTGGAAACACCATATATTTT. The chain uses TRBV6-5 and TRBJ1-3, with a weak D call TRBD1 (6 bases). The CDR3 consists of 14 residues. The V end was cut by 6 bases, the J end by 0 bases, with 9 bases between. The germline V gene has CDR1 MNHEY and CDR2 SVGAGI.